This T cell receptor (beta chain) was recorded in a study of cytomegalovirus exposure and HLA in healthy donors. The sample holds a few counts of this clone. Primers for the PCR totalled 60 Vbeta and 13 Jbeta. Generated by immunoSEQ multiplex PCR, the TCRdb table keeps only in-frame clones and is missing some. Of more than 110,000 clones in the sample, about four fifths were seen once. The CDR3 is made up of 17 amino acids. This receptor was obtained from a man in his forties or fifties in good health and CMV-seropositive. J is TRBJ1-1 and V is TRBV21-1. TRBV21-1 is marked as a pseudogene. Sequenced sample: PBMCs. CDR3 residues: CASSKPGRGTRDTEAFF. The CDR3 bases are TGTGCCAGCAGCAAACCCGGGAGGGGAACGAGGGACACTGAAGCTTTCTTT.